The rows below give T cell receptor beta chains drawn from one sample of a study of blood T cell repertoires in COVID-19. Generated by immunoSEQ multiplex PCR, the TCRdb table keeps only in-frame clones and is missing some. Of tens of thousands of clones in the sample, 65% to 90% were seen once. The sequencing sample was made of peripheral blood. Receptors originate from an elderly man with active COVID-19. The conserved cysteine and the conserved F or W are not part of the CDR3 here. Only part of the rows carry a size: once, few, many, or a class if the clone is expanded.

clone_size: many
v_call: TRBV4-2
j_call: TRBJ1-6
cdr3_aa: ASSRTLAQGDSPLH

clone_size: .
v_call: TRBV5-4
j_call: TRBJ1-2
cdr3_aa: ASSRQGTNYGYT

clone_size: .
v_call: TRBV5-1
j_call: TRBJ2-5
cdr3_aa: ASSSSTGAEETQY

clone_size: few
v_call: TRBV5-1
j_call: TRBJ1-5
cdr3_aa: ASAPDSLNQPQH

clone_size: .
v_call: TRBV30
j_call: TRBJ2-7
cdr3_aa: AWRQTGGGEQY

clone_size: .
v_call: TRBV10-3
j_call: TRBJ2-7
cdr3_aa: ATKTEASGRSYEQY

clone_size: .
v_call: TRBV5-6
j_call: TRBJ2-2
cdr3_aa: ASSSVVEDIMNTGELF

clone_size: .
v_call: TRBV4-2
j_call: TRBJ2-7
cdr3_aa: ASSQDQGEYEQY

clone_size: .
v_call: TRBV5-1
j_call: TRBJ1-1
cdr3_aa: ASSFELNTEAF

clone_size: once
v_call: TRBV5-4
j_call: TRBJ2-7
cdr3_aa: ASTPPGVSGLAGIEQY

clone_size: .
v_call: TRBV9
j_call: TRBJ2-5
cdr3_aa: ASSAGNLKTGETQY

clone_size: .
v_call: TRBV6-2/TRBV6-3
j_call: TRBJ1-1
cdr3_aa: ASSLASTTEAF

clone_size: .
v_call: TRBV12-3/TRBV12-4
j_call: TRBJ2-7
cdr3_aa: ASSSDYTYEQY

clone_size: .
v_call: TRBV7-8
j_call: TRBJ1-4
cdr3_aa: ASSLSQGQGNEKLF

clone_size: .
v_call: TRBV7-2
j_call: TRBJ1-2
cdr3_aa: ASSLGVGQGMVAGYT

clone_size: .
v_call: TRBV28
j_call: TRBJ1-4
cdr3_aa: ASSSGGTANEKLF

clone_size: .
v_call: TRBV7-2
j_call: TRBJ1-6
cdr3_aa: ASHRDRGGNSPLH

clone_size: .
v_call: TRBV5-1
j_call: TRBJ2-3
cdr3_aa: ASSLGGALDTQY

clone_size: .
v_call: TRBV7-7
j_call: TRBJ2-1
cdr3_aa: ASSPVSPGSFNEQF

clone_size: few
v_call: TRBV6-2/TRBV6-3
j_call: TRBJ2-7
cdr3_aa: ASSTTTQSPYEQY

clone_size: .
v_call: TRBV5-4
j_call: TRBJ2-1
cdr3_aa: ASSRTGTSGSYNEQF

clone_size: .
v_call: TRBV5-4
j_call: TRBJ2-7
cdr3_aa: ASSATSGRYSYEQY

clone_size: .
v_call: TRBV25-1
j_call: TRBJ2-3
cdr3_aa: ASSPSGTVDTQY

clone_size: .
v_call: TRBV9
j_call: TRBJ2-1
cdr3_aa: ASSARVSPYNEQF

clone_size: .
v_call: TRBV9
j_call: TRBJ2-1
cdr3_aa: ASSPSRSVAGGPVSYNEQF

clone_size: few
v_call: TRBV13
j_call: TRBJ2-3
cdr3_aa: ASSYRSTSGRNTDTQY

clone_size: .
v_call: TRBV15
j_call: TRBJ2-7
cdr3_aa: ATSRETAASYEQY

clone_size: few
v_call: TRBV11-2
j_call: TRBJ1-6
cdr3_aa: ASSLLGSNSPLH

clone_size: .
v_call: TRBV18
j_call: TRBJ2-7
cdr3_aa: ASSPHNQGTNEQY

clone_size: .
v_call: TRBV27
j_call: TRBJ1-1
cdr3_aa: ASSLSPYRERNTEAF

clone_size: .
v_call: TRBV7-2
j_call: TRBJ2-1
cdr3_aa: ASSPVSANMAREQF

clone_size: many
v_call: TRBV7-9
j_call: TRBJ2-7
cdr3_aa: ASSRGTRQISYEQY

clone_size: .
v_call: TRBV18
j_call: TRBJ1-1
cdr3_aa: ASSSTGGDRNTEAF

clone_size: .
v_call: TRBV19
j_call: TRBJ1-1
cdr3_aa: ASSTTAVNTEAF

clone_size: .
v_call: TRBV3-1/TRBV3-2
j_call: TRBJ1-1
cdr3_aa: ASSHLQGAEAF

clone_size: .
v_call: TRBV10-3
j_call: TRBJ1-3
cdr3_aa: AIRRGQGASGNTIY

clone_size: .
v_call: TRBV7-9
j_call: TRBJ2-1
cdr3_aa: ASSGRSGTNEQF

clone_size: once
v_call: TRBV27
j_call: TRBJ2-5
cdr3_aa: ASSFLDTQETQY

clone_size: few
v_call: TRBV4-1
j_call: TRBJ1-6
cdr3_aa: ASSRRQNSPLH

clone_size: .
v_call: TRBV5-1
j_call: TRBJ2-1
cdr3_aa: ASQSRGSSYNEQF

clone_size: few
v_call: TRBV18
j_call: TRBJ2-1
cdr3_aa: ASSPPSRSGAYNEQF

clone_size: .
v_call: TRBV10-2
j_call: TRBJ2-7
cdr3_aa: ASAQRGSYEQY

clone_size: once
v_call: TRBV6-5
j_call: TRBJ2-5
cdr3_aa: ASGDSLYTQY